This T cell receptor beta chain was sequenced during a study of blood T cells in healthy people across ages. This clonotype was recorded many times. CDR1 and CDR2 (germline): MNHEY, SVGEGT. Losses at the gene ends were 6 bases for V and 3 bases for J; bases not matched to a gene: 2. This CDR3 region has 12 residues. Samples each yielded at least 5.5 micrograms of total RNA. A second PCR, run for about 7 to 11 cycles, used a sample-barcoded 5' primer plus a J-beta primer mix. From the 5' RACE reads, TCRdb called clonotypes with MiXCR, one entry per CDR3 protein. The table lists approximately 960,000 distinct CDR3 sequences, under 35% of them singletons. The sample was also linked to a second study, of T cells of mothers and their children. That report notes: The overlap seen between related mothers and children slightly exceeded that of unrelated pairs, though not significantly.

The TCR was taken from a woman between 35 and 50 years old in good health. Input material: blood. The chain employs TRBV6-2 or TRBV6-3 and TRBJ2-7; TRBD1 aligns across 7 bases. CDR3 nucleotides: TGTGCCAGCAGGAACAGGGGCTACGAGCAGTACTTC. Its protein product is CASRNRGYEQYF.